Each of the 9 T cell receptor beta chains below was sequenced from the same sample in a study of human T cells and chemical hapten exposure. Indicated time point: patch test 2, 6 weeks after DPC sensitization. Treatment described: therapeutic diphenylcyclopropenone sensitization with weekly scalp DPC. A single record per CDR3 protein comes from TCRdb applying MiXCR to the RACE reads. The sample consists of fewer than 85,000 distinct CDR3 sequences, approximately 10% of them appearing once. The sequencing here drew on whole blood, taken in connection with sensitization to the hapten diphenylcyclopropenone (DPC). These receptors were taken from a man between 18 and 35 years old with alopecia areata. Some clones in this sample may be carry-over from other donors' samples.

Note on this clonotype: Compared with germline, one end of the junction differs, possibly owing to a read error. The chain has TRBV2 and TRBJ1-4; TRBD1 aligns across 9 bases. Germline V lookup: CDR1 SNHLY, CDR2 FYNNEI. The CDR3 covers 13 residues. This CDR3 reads CVSRGDRVEKLFF. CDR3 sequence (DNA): TGTGTCAGCAGGGGGGACAGGGTTGAAAAACTGTTTTTT. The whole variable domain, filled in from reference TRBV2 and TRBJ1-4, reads EPEVTQTPSHQVTQMGQEVILRCVPISNHLYFYWYRQILGQKVEFLVSFYNNEISEKSEIFDDQFSVERPDGSNFTLKIRSTKLEDSAMYFCVSRGDRVEKLFFGSGTQLSVL.

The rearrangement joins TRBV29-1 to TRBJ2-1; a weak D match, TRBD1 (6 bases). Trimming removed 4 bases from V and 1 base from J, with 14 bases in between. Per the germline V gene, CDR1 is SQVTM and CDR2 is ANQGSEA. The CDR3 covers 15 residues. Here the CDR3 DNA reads TGCAGCGTTGGAACTCTTAGGGGGTCCTACAATGAGCAGTTCTTC. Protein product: CSVGTLRGSYNEQFF.

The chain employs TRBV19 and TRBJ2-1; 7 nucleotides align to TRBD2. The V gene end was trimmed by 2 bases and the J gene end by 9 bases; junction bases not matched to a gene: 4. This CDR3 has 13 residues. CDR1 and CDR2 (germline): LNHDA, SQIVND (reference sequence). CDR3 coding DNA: TGTGCCAGTAGTATAACGGGGGGAGTTGAGCAGTTCTTC. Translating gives CASSITGGVEQFF. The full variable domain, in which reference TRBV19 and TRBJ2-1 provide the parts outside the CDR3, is DGGITQSPKYLFRKEGQNVTLSCEQNLNHDAMYWYRQDPGQGLRLIYYSQIVNDFQKGDIAEGYSVSREKKESFPLTVTSAQKNPTAFYLCASSITGGVEQFFGPGTRLTVL.

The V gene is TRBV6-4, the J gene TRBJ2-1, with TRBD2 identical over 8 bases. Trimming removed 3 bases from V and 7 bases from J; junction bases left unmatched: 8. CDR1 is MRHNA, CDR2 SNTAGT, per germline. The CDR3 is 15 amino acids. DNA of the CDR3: TGTGCCAGCAGTGAGCGAGCGGGGGCCTCAAATGAGCAGTTCTTC. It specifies CASSERAGASNEQFF.

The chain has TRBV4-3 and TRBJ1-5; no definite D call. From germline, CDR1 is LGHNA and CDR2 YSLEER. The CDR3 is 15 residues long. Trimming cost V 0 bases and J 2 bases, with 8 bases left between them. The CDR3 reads CASSQDSGGNQPQHF. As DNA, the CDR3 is TGCGCCAGCAGCCAAGATTCAGGTGGCAATCAGCCCCAGCATTTT.

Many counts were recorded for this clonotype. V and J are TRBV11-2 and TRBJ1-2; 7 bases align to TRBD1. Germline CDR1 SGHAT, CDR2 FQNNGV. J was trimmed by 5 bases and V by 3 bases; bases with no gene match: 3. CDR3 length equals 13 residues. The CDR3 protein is CASSFDRVYGYTF. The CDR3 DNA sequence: TGTGCCAGCAGCTTCGACAGGGTTTATGGCTACACCTTC.

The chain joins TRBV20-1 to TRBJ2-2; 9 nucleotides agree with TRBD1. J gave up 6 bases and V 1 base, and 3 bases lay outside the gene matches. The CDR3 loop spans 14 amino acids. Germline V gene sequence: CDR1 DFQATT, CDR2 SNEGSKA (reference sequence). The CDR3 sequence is CSARGDRVPGELFF. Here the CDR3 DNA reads TGCAGTGCTAGAGGGGACAGGGTTCCCGGGGAGCTGTTTTTT.

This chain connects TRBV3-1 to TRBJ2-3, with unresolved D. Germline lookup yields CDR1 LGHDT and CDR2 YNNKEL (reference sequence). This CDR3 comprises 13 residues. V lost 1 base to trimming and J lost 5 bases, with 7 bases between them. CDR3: CASSQVRGDTQYF. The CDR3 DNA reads TGTGCCAGCAGCCAAGTGCGTGGAGATACGCAGTATTTT.

CDR3 nucleotides: TGTGCCAGCAGCGTAGGGCCACAGGGAGGCGCAGATACGCAGTATTTT. Translation: CASSVGPQGGADTQYF. The gene calls are TRBV9 and TRBJ2-3; tentatively, D is TRBD1 or TRBD2 (6 bases each). The CDR3 has 16 amino acids. The V end lost 0 bases, the J end lost 4 bases, and 15 bases lay between the germline ends. Germline CDR1 and CDR2: SGDLS and YYNGEE.